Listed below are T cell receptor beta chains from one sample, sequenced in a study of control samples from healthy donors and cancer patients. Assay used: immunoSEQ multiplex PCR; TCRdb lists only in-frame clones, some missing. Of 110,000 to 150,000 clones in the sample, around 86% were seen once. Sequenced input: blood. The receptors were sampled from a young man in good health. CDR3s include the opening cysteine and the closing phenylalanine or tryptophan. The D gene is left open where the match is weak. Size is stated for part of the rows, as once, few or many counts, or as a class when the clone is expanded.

CDR3aa: CASSLGEGIGNIQYF; CDR3nt: TGTGCCAGCAGCTTAGGAGAGGGAATCGGAAACATTCAGTACTTC; d_gene: .; j_gene: TRBJ2-4; v_gene: TRBV7-9; abundance: few
CDR3aa: CASSYSGGGYGYTF; CDR3nt: TGTGCCAGCAGTTACTCGGGAGGCGGGTATGGCTACACCTTC; d_gene: .; j_gene: TRBJ1-2; v_gene: TRBV6-6; abundance: .
CDR3aa: CASSPSREVETQYF; CDR3nt: TGTGCCAGCAGCCCCTCGCGGGAGGTAGAGACCCAGTACTTC; d_gene: TRBD2; j_gene: TRBJ2-5; v_gene: TRBV6-6; abundance: .
CDR3aa: CASSPSPVGRTLRHEQFF; CDR3nt: TGTGCCAGCAGCCCCTCTCCGGTTGGGAGAACTTTACGCCATGAGCAGTTCTTC; d_gene: .; j_gene: TRBJ2-1; v_gene: TRBV7-2; abundance: .
CDR3aa: CASSLGDNQPQHF; CDR3nt: TGTGCCAGCAGCTTAGGGGATAATCAGCCCCAGCATTTT; d_gene: .; j_gene: TRBJ1-5; v_gene: TRBV11-2; abundance: .
CDR3aa: CASSPGTGVSHNQPQHF; CDR3nt: TGCGCCAGCAGCCCAGGGACAGGGGTTTCCCACAATCAGCCCCAGCATTTT; d_gene: TRBD1; j_gene: TRBJ1-5; v_gene: TRBV4-3; abundance: .
CDR3aa: CASSIAGLLGSPLHF; CDR3nt: TGTGCCAGTAGTATAGCGGGACTCTTGGGTTCACCCCTCCACTTT; d_gene: .; j_gene: TRBJ1-6; v_gene: TRBV19; abundance: .
CDR3aa: CASSAQGLQETQYF; CDR3nt: TGCGCCAGCAGCGCCCAGGGCCTCCAAGAGACCCAGTACTTC; d_gene: .; j_gene: TRBJ2-5; v_gene: TRBV10-1; abundance: .
CDR3aa: CATQDDSGANVLTF; CDR3nt: TGTGCCACCCAGGACGACTCTGGGGCCAACGTCCTGACTTTC; d_gene: .; j_gene: TRBJ2-6; v_gene: TRBV10-3; abundance: .
CDR3aa: CASSFIRGRSGNEQFF; CDR3nt: TGTGCCAGCAGCTTTATAAGGGGGCGCTCAGGGAATGAGCAGTTCTTC; d_gene: TRBD1; j_gene: TRBJ2-1; v_gene: TRBV7-3; abundance: .
CDR3aa: CASSLLGVGTSTDTQYF; CDR3nt: TGTGCCAGCAGCTTATTGGGGGTCGGAACCAGCACAGATACGCAGTATTTT; d_gene: .; j_gene: TRBJ2-3; v_gene: TRBV7-3; abundance: .
CDR3aa: CASSLVKGSTDTQYF; CDR3nt: TGTGCCAGCAGCTTAGTTAAGGGGAGCACAGATACGCAGTATTTT; d_gene: .; j_gene: TRBJ2-3; v_gene: TRBV7-9; abundance: .
CDR3aa: CASSFFLRTGGTNTGELFF; CDR3nt: TGTGCCAGCAGCTTTTTTCTTAGGACAGGGGGTACTAACACCGGGGAGCTGTTTTTT; d_gene: TRBD1; j_gene: TRBJ2-2; v_gene: TRBV7-3; abundance: .
CDR3aa: CASRTRGSTSYEQYF; CDR3nt: TGCGCCAGCCGAACCAGGGGTTCAACCTCCTACGAGCAGTACTTC; d_gene: .; j_gene: TRBJ2-7; v_gene: TRBV5-1; abundance: .
CDR3aa: CASSSTVSQPQHF; CDR3nt: TGTGCCAGCTCATCGACAGTGTCCCAGCCCCAGCATTTT; d_gene: .; j_gene: TRBJ1-5; v_gene: TRBV18; abundance: .
CDR3aa: CASSRGSGANVLTF; CDR3nt: TGCGCCAGCAGCAGGGGATCCGGGGCCAACGTCCTGACTTTC; d_gene: .; j_gene: TRBJ2-6; v_gene: TRBV4-1; abundance: .
CDR3aa: CARGKGGLLNTEAFF; CDR3nt: TGTGCCCGGGGTAAGGGGGGGCTATTGAACACTGAAGCTTTCTTT; d_gene: .; j_gene: TRBJ1-1; v_gene: TRBV30; abundance: .
CDR3aa: CATSDTGQHYNEQFF; CDR3nt: TGTGCCACCAGTGATACAGGACAGCACTACAATGAGCAGTTCTTC; d_gene: .; j_gene: TRBJ2-1; v_gene: TRBV24-1; abundance: once
CDR3aa: CASSLDGMNTQYF; CDR3nt: TGTGCCAGCAGCTTAGATGGCATGAATACGCAGTATTTT; d_gene: .; j_gene: TRBJ2-3; v_gene: TRBV7-2; abundance: .
CDR3aa: CASSPGQGMTYEQYF; CDR3nt: TGCGCCAGCAGCCCCGGACAGGGGATGACCTACGAGCAGTACTTC; d_gene: TRBD1; j_gene: TRBJ2-7; v_gene: TRBV4-1; abundance: .
CDR3aa: CATSGGIQETQYF; CDR3nt: TGTGCCACCAGTGGGGGTATCCAAGAGACCCAGTACTTC; d_gene: .; j_gene: TRBJ2-5; v_gene: TRBV24-1; abundance: .
CDR3aa: CASSFPRTAGTDTQYF; CDR3nt: TGTGCCAGCAGCTTCCCCCGGACGGCCGGCACAGATACGCAGTATTTT; d_gene: .; j_gene: TRBJ2-3; v_gene: TRBV7-3; abundance: .
CDR3aa: CASSQGTGKYEQYF; CDR3nt: TGCGCCAGCAGCCAAGGGACAGGGAAGTACGAGCAGTACTTC; d_gene: TRBD1; j_gene: TRBJ2-7; v_gene: TRBV4-3; abundance: .
CDR3aa: CASSQSSGGALTEQFF; CDR3nt: TGCGCCAGCAGCCAATCGAGCGGGGGGGCTCTGACTGAGCAGTTCTTC; d_gene: TRBD2; j_gene: TRBJ2-1; v_gene: TRBV4-3; abundance: once
CDR3aa: CASSLGGAGNQPQHF; CDR3nt: TGTGCCAGCAGTCTGGGGGGGGCTGGCAATCAGCCCCAGCATTTT; d_gene: .; j_gene: TRBJ1-5; v_gene: TRBV6-5; abundance: .
CDR3aa: CASKPRDPILYGYTF; CDR3nt: TGTGCCAGTAAACCAAGGGACCCCATCCTCTATGGCTACACCTTC; d_gene: .; j_gene: TRBJ1-2; v_gene: TRBV19; abundance: .
CDR3aa: CASSLREGRELNEQFF; CDR3nt: TGTGCCAGCAGCTTGAGAGAGGGGCGGGAGTTGAATGAGCAGTTCTTC; d_gene: TRBD2; j_gene: TRBJ2-1; v_gene: TRBV11-3; abundance: .
CDR3aa: CASSRQSYEQYF; CDR3nt: TGTGCCAGCAGCCGACAGTCCTACGAGCAGTACTTC; d_gene: .; j_gene: TRBJ2-7; v_gene: TRBV11-3; abundance: .
CDR3aa: CASRLGGSANYGYTF; CDR3nt: TGTGCCAGCAGACTGGGAGGGTCAGCTAACTATGGCTACACCTTC; d_gene: .; j_gene: TRBJ1-2; v_gene: TRBV6-5; abundance: once
CDR3aa: CASSEQFWGAFF; CDR3nt: TGTGCCAGCAGTGAGCAGTTCTGGGGAGCTTTCTTT; d_gene: .; j_gene: TRBJ1-1; v_gene: TRBV6-1; abundance: .
CDR3aa: CASSVAGAYTDTQYF; CDR3nt: TGTGCCAGTAGTGTAGCGGGGGCCTACACAGATACGCAGTATTTT; d_gene: TRBD2; j_gene: TRBJ2-3; v_gene: TRBV19; abundance: .
CDR3aa: CASSPQGASTGELFF; CDR3nt: TGTGCCAGTAGTCCCCAGGGGGCGAGCACCGGGGAGCTGTTTTTT; d_gene: TRBD1; j_gene: TRBJ2-2; v_gene: TRBV19; abundance: .
CDR3aa: CAWSVRNTEAFF; CDR3nt: TGTGCCTGGAGTGTCCGGAACACTGAAGCTTTCTTT; d_gene: .; j_gene: TRBJ1-1; v_gene: TRBV30; abundance: .
CDR3aa: CASSFAGALAKNIQYF; CDR3nt: TGCGCCAGCAGTTTCGCGGGGGCACTAGCCAAAAACATTCAGTACTTC; d_gene: .; j_gene: TRBJ2-4; v_gene: TRBV5-1; abundance: .
CDR3aa: CASSLTSGSSYEQYF; CDR3nt: TGTGCCAGCAGCTTGACTAGCGGGTCCTCCTACGAGCAGTACTTC; d_gene: TRBD2; j_gene: TRBJ2-7; v_gene: TRBV7-8; abundance: .